Following are 24 T cell receptor beta chains from one sample sequenced in a study of cytomegalovirus exposure and HLA in healthy donors. With 60 Vbeta and 13 Jbeta primers, the PCR was carried out. Profiling relied on immunoSEQ multiplex PCR, and the TCRdb table lists in-frame clones only, not all of them. Of about 140,000 clones in the sample, about three quarters were seen once. The sequencing sample was made of PBMCs. These receptors were obtained from a human donor in good health.

This clone appeared a single time. V and J are TRBV13 and TRBJ2-5; D is perhaps TRBD2 (7 bases). TRBJ2-7 explains the end of the DNA better; the J call may be wrong. CDR1 is PRHDT and CDR2 is FYEKMQ in the germline V gene (reference sequence). This CDR3 contains 16 residues. CDR3 protein: CASSSWGRGSTYEQYF. The CDR3 coding sequence is TGTGCCAGCAGCTCCTGGGGGCGGGGGAGCACCTACGAGCAGTACTTC.

This clone was found once. J is TRBJ2-5 and V is TRBV30; D unresolved. The V gene lost 5 bases and the J gene lost 5 bases, with 9 bases spanning the gap. This CDR3 has 11 amino acids. Germline V CDR1 and CDR2: GTSNPN, SVGIG (reference sequence). DNA of the CDR3: TGTGCCTGGGGCAGTTGGGAGACCCAGTACTTC. This codes for CAWGSWETQYF.

The chain carries TRBV19 and TRBJ1-6; TRBD1 agrees at 8 bases. CDR3 length: 16 amino acids. CDR1 LNHDA and CDR2 SQIVND come from the germline V gene (reference sequence). J gave up 9 bases and V 4 bases, and 11 bases lay outside the gene matches. CDR3 amino acids: CASSKDREIKRSPLHF. CDR3 bases: TGTGCCAGTAGTAAGGACAGGGAAATAAAGCGTTCACCCCTCCACTTT. The entire variable domain, with the rest obtained from reference TRBV19 and TRBJ1-6, is as follows: DGGITQSPKYLFRKEGQNVTLSCEQNLNHDAMYWYRQDPGQGLRLIYYSQIVNDFQKGDIAEGYSVSREKKESFPLTVTSAQKNPTAFYLCASSKDREIKRSPLHFGNGTRLTVT.

The sample holds a few counts of this clone. J is TRBJ1-3 and V is TRBV4-1; 7 nucleotides agree with TRBD1. CDR1 MGHRA and CDR2 YSYEKL come from the germline V gene. The CDR3 is 14 amino acids. V was pared by 6 bases and J by 3 bases, with 5 bases of the junction left unmatched. The CDR3 sequence is CASRRQGGGNTIYF. DNA for the CDR3: TGCGCCAGCAGAAGACAGGGTGGTGGAAACACCATATATTTT.

The chain employs TRBV27 and TRBJ2-2; TRBD2 aligns across 8 bases. The CDR3 covers 16 residues. V dropped 5 bases and J dropped 8; count of bases not matched to a gene: 13. Germline CDR1 is MNHEY and CDR2 is SMNVEV (reference sequence). The chain's CDR3 is CASSSERGPPPGELFF. DNA for the CDR3: TGTGCCAGCAGTAGCGAGCGGGGGCCTCCACCGGGGGAGCTGTTTTTT.

This rearrangement joins TRBV6-1 to TRBJ1-4; tentatively, D is TRBD1 (6 bases). Germline loops: CDR1 MNHNS, CDR2 SASEGT. The V end lost 5 bases, the J end lost 2 bases, and 12 bases lay between the germline ends. This CDR3 contains 15 residues. DNA for the CDR3: TGTGCCAGCAGTTCGACAAGGGGGACTAATGAAAAACTGTTTTTT. Encoded protein: CASSSTRGTNEKLFF.

The chain carries TRBV10-2 and TRBJ1-4; tentatively, D is TRBD1 (5 bases). The CDR3 has 15 amino acids. The germline V gene encodes CDR1 WSHSY and CDR2 SAAADI. Trimming shortened V by 3 bases and J by 8 bases, and 16 bases separated the two germline ends. The CDR3 region is CASSESLGVGEKLFF. The CDR3 region has the DNA TGCGCCAGCAGTGAAAGTTTAGGGGTAGGCGAAAAACTGTTTTTT.

The chain joins TRBV4-2 to TRBJ2-7; D is unresolved. Germline V gives CDR1 LGHNA, CDR2 YNFKEQ. V was trimmed by 0 bases and J by 0 bases, leaving 9 bases between them. The CDR3 is made up of 15 amino acids. CDR3 nucleotide sequence: TGTGCCAGCAGCCAAGAGTTTGGTAGCTCCTACGAGCAGTACTTC. Amino acids: CASSQEFGSSYEQYF.

This chain links TRBV6-5 with TRBJ2-7; tentatively, D is TRBD2 (6 bases). The CDR3 is 13 residues long. Germline V lookup: CDR1 MNHEY, CDR2 SVGAGI. Trimming stripped 0 bases from V and 6 bases from J, with 9 bases between. In nucleotides, the CDR3 is TGTGCCAGCAGTTACTCGCGGGGTGGCGAGCAGTACTTC. Its protein product is CASSYSRGGEQYF.

The chain joins TRBV4-2 to TRBJ2-3; weak D call: TRBD2 (5 bases). Germline V gene sequence: CDR1 LGHNA, CDR2 YNFKEQ. V lost 1 base to trimming and J lost 1 base, with 15 bases between them. CDR3 length: 17 residues. CDR3 in DNA: TGTGCCAGCAGCCAAGCCACAGTCATCGGGGGCACAGATACGCAGTATTTT. Encoded protein: CASSQATVIGGTDTQYF.

CDR3 sequence: CASRLWQGHYGYTF. DNA for the CDR3: TGTGCCAGCCGATTATGGCAGGGTCACTATGGCTACACCTTC. V is TRBV28 and J is TRBJ1-2; maybe TRBD1 (5 bases). The CDR3 covers 14 residues. Germline V gives CDR1 MDHEN, CDR2 SYDVKM. Trimming removed 8 bases from V and 3 bases from J, with 16 bases in between.

The J gene is TRBJ2-3, the V gene TRBV5-1; D gene ambiguous. Germline assignment: CDR1 SGHRS and CDR2 YFSETQ. CDR3 length: 13 amino acids. The germline V and J ends were trimmed by 0 bases and 2 bases, with 4 bases remaining between them. This chain's CDR3 is CASSLASTDTQYF. The CDR3 region has the DNA TGCGCCAGCAGCTTGGCCTCCACAGATACGCAGTATTTT.

This clone has just one count. The V and J genes are TRBV5-6 and TRBJ2-1, with D hard to call. Germline values: CDR1 SGHDT, CDR2 YYEEEE. Trimming removed 0 bases from V and 6 bases from J, with 7 bases in between. This CDR3 comprises 13 residues. Here the CDR3 reads CASSLAGFNEQFF. CDR3 nucleotide sequence: TGTGCCAGCAGCTTGGCGGGTTTCAATGAGCAGTTCTTC.

The chain uses TRBV4-1 and TRBJ2-7; weak D call: TRBD2 (5 bases). The germline gives CDR1 MGHRA, CDR2 YSYEKL. This CDR3 spans 13 amino acids. The V gene lost 4 bases and the J gene lost 3 bases, with 10 bases spanning the gap. The DNA of the CDR3 is TGCGCCAGCAGCCGTAATAGCGTCTACGAGCAGTACTTC. Translated, it gives CASSRNSVYEQYF.

This rearrangement joins TRBV2 to TRBJ2-5, with D maybe TRBD1 (6 bases). Between the trimmed V and J ends, which lost 6 bases and 1 base, there was a span of 9 bases. CDR3 size: 13 residues. Germline CDR1 reads SNHLY; CDR2 reads FYNNEI. The CDR3 DNA reads as TGTGCCAGCAGCAGGGACATCCAAGAGACCCAGTACTTC. Protein: CASSRDIQETQYF.

This sequence joins TRBV7-9 and TRBJ2-3; 14 bases fit TRBD2. The CDR3 is 18 residues long. Germline values: CDR1 SEHNR, CDR2 FQNEAQ (reference sequence). Trimming took 4 bases from V and 8 from J; bases not matched to a gene: 14. The CDR3 loop reads CASSSLTGTSGGPLTQYF. CDR3 nucleotide sequence: TGTGCCAGCAGCTCACTGACGGGGACTAGCGGGGGCCCCCTTACGCAGTATTTT.

The V call is TRBV11-3, the J call TRBJ2-7; 10 positions match TRBD1. This CDR3 contains 15 residues. Germline CDR1 is SGHNT and CDR2 is YENEEA. Losses at the gene ends were 4 bases for V and 4 bases for J; bases not matched to a gene: 7. CDR3 protein: CASSYGQGVGYEQYF. DNA for the CDR3: TGTGCCAGCAGCTACGGACAGGGGGTAGGGTACGAGCAGTACTTC.

This clone was counted once. The chain carries TRBV25-1 and TRBJ1-1, with D perhaps TRBD1 (6 bases). V lost 2 bases and J lost 5, with 9 bases in between. This CDR3 is 13 amino acids long. The germline V gene encodes CDR1 MGHDK and CDR2 SYGVNS. The CDR3 nucleotides read TGTGCCAGCAGTGAAACAGGGCTAACTGAAGCTTTCTTT. It translates to CASSETGLTEAFF.

The chain recombines TRBV7-9 with TRBJ1-1; possibly TRBD1 for D (5 bases). The length of the CDR3 is 15 residues. Trimming pared 4 bases from V and 2 bases from J, leaving 14 bases between. Germline CDR1 is SEHNR and CDR2 is FQNEAQ (reference sequence). In nucleotides, the CDR3 is TGTGCCAGCAGCTCGGCAGGGCAAGGCAACACTGAAGCTTTCTTT. It translates to CASSSAGQGNTEAFF.

This clone was observed a handful of times. The chain couples TRBV7-8 to TRBJ2-3; TRBD1 matches 7 bases. Germline lookup yields CDR1 SGHVS and CDR2 FQNEAQ. The trim removed 5 bases at V and 10 bases at J, leaving 6 bases unmatched. The CDR3 has 12 residues. The CDR3 nucleotides read TGTGCCAGCAGCCCGAGACAGGGCGCGCAGTATTTT. The encoded protein is CASSPRQGAQYF.

The genes are TRBV5-4 and TRBJ2-3; 9 bases are shared with TRBD2. Germline CDR1 and CDR2: SGHNT and YYREEE (reference sequence). With 3 bases clipped from V and 0 bases from J, the junction kept 5 bases outside the gene matches. This CDR3 has 16 amino acids. CDR3 residues: CASSSRLAASTDTQYF. The CDR3 DNA is TGTGCCAGCAGCTCCCGACTAGCGGCAAGCACAGATACGCAGTATTTT.

This chain uses TRBV11-3 with TRBJ2-2, with unresolved D. V lost 6 bases and J 6 bases, leaving 14 bases between the germline ends. Germline assignment: CDR1 SGHNT and CDR2 YENEEA. This CDR3 contains 14 residues. In DNA, the CDR3 is TGTGCCAGCAGTCTCCGAGGTTGGGCCGGGGAGCTGTTTTTT. This codes for CASSLRGWAGELFF.

The chain is built from TRBV5-1 and TRBJ2-3; D uncertain. Germline CDR1 reads SGHRS; CDR2 reads YFSETQ. Between the trimmed V and J ends, which lost 0 bases and 1 base, there was a span of 18 bases. The CDR3 consists of 18 residues. CDR3 sequence (DNA): TGCGCCAGCAGCTTGGAACCTATGCTAGTAGGTCGCACAGATACGCAGTATTTT. This sequence encodes CASSLEPMLVGRTDTQYF.

The chain is built from TRBV9 and TRBJ2-2, with D unclear. Trimming pared 3 bases from V and 9 bases from J, leaving 9 bases between. There are 12 residues in the CDR3. Germline V lookup: CDR1 SGDLS, CDR2 YYNGEE. As DNA, the CDR3 is TGTGCCAGCAGCGCCCAGGATTGGGAGCTGTTTTTT. This codes for CASSAQDWELFF.